These 22 T cell receptor beta chains came from one sample sequenced in a study of patients and donors after allogeneic stem cell transplantation. TCRdb itself ran the RT-PCR reads through MiXCR, one entry per CDR3 protein. The sample carries about 960,000 distinct CDR3 sequences, under 20% recorded once. What was sequenced was blood, either unsorted or a sorted T cell fraction (not recorded which). Receptor source: a human donor who was either an allogeneic HSCT recipient or a stem cell or donor lymphocyte infusion donor (not recorded which). It is not recorded whose cells these are; they may come from a transplant donor.

This clonotype was seen more than once but under ten times. The V call is TRBV5-1, the J call TRBJ1-1; D possibly corresponds to TRBD1 (6 bases). Germline V gene data show CDR1 as SGHRS and CDR2 as YFSETQ. V dropped 4 bases and J dropped 3 bases, with 13 bases sitting between them. The CDR3 runs to 14 residues. CDR3: CASSVGQGYTEAFF. The CDR3 region has the DNA TGCGCCAGCAGCGTGGGACAAGGGTACACTGAAGCTTTCTTT.

V and J are TRBV6-5 and TRBJ2-7; D not certain. The CDR3 has 13 amino acids. The V end lost 3 bases, the J end lost 7 bases, and 13 bases lay between the germline ends. CDR1 and CDR2 (germline): MNHEY, SVGAGI. The CDR3 loop is CASSYRDLGEQYF. CDR3 in DNA: TGTGCCAGCAGTTATCGCGACCTCGGAGAGCAGTACTTC.

The chain's CDR3 is CASRRVTQYF. The CDR3, as DNA: TGTGCCAGCAGACGGGTGACCCAGTACTTC. The rearrangement uses TRBV28 and TRBJ2-5, with unresolved D. Germline lookup yields CDR1 MDHEN and CDR2 SYDVKM. Deletions cut 6 bases from V and 7 bases from J, with 6 bases between. CDR3 size: 10 residues.

The gene calls are TRBV24-1 and TRBJ2-5; D gene unclear. The CDR3 totals 14 residues. Germline V CDR1 and CDR2: KGHDR, SFDVKD. The V end lost 4 bases, the J end lost 0 bases, and 8 bases lay between the germline ends. The CDR3 DNA reads as TGTGCCACCAGTGAATGGTCTAACCAAGAGACCCAGTACTTC. It translates to CATSEWSNQETQYF.

The V call is TRBV6-2 or TRBV6-3, the J call TRBJ2-5; 8 nucleotides align to TRBD1. Germline loops: CDR1 MNHEY, CDR2 SVGEGT. The CDR3 length is 15 residues. V dropped 5 bases and J dropped 1; count of bases not matched to a gene: 6. The CDR3 protein is CASSGQDRVQETQYF. The CDR3 DNA is TGTGCCAGCAGTGGACAGGACAGGGTCCAAGAGACCCAGTACTTC.

This clonotype was counted at least ten times. The chain joins TRBV5-1 to TRBJ2-1; 13 bases are a match to TRBD2. V shed 4 bases, J shed 7 bases, and the junction held 5 bases outside the gene matches. CDR3 length: 15 residues. Germline CDR1 is SGHRS and CDR2 is YFSETQ. Here the CDR3 reads CASSKLAGGRNEQFF. The DNA of the CDR3 is TGCGCCAGCAGCAAACTAGCGGGAGGGCGGAATGAGCAGTTCTTC.

There are a few counts of this clonotype. The chain combines TRBV7-8 with TRBJ2-7; weak D call: TRBD1 (6 bases). Germline assignment: CDR1 SGHVS and CDR2 FQNEAQ. This CDR3 has 11 residues. V lost 8 bases to trimming and J lost 5 bases, with 10 bases between them. CDR3: CASGQINEQYF. CDR3 nucleotides: TGTGCCAGCGGACAGATAAACGAGCAGTACTTC.

This clonotype turned up a few times. This chain uses TRBV2 with TRBJ2-7; D gene unclear. This CDR3 spans 12 amino acids. The germline V gene has CDR1 SNHLY and CDR2 FYNNEI. Trimming left V 11 bases short and J 1 base short, with 12 bases between. Here the CDR3 reads CASRRASYEQYF. The CDR3 nucleotides read TGTGCCTCGAGACGGGCTTCCTACGAGCAGTACTTC.

This sequence joins TRBV29-1 and TRBJ2-5, with 9 bases aligning to TRBD2. Germline CDR1 is SQVTM and CDR2 is ANQGSEA. V lost 6 bases, J lost 1 base, and 9 bases stayed unmatched. The length of the CDR3 is 15 residues. The CDR3 sequence: CSVSSGGRIQETQYF. The CDR3 DNA reads as TGCAGCGTGAGTAGCGGGGGTCGGATCCAAGAGACCCAGTACTTC.

The rearrangement links TRBV7-2 to TRBJ1-3; 7 bases are a match to TRBD1. The length of the CDR3 is 16 residues. With 3 bases clipped from V and 5 bases from J, the junction kept 10 bases outside the gene matches. Germline-derived CDR1 and CDR2 are SGHTA and FQGNSA. Here the CDR3 reads CASSFFEGAGRNTIYF. The CDR3 nucleotides are TGTGCCAGCAGCTTCTTTGAGGGGGCAGGTAGAAACACCATATATTTT.

This clonotype was observed at least ten times. The rearrangement joins TRBV25-1 to TRBJ1-1, with TRBD1 identical over 8 bases. V lost 1 base, J lost 7 bases, and 11 bases stayed unmatched. The CDR3 loop spans 16 amino acids. The germline V gene has CDR1 MGHDK and CDR2 SYGVNS. The CDR3 sequence: CASSEWGQAVGGEAFF. The CDR3 DNA is TGTGCCAGCAGTGAATGGGGACAGGCCGTCGGGGGTGAAGCTTTCTTT. The whole variable domain, remainder taken from reference TRBV25-1 and TRBJ1-1, is EADIYQTPRYLVIGTGKKITLECSQTMGHDKMYWYQQDPGMELHLIHYSYGVNSTEKGDLSSESTVSRIRTEHFPLTLESARPSHTSQYLCASSEWGQAVGGEAFFGQGTRLTVV.

The V call is TRBV20-1, the J call TRBJ2-1, with D hard to call. The V and J ends lost 6 bases and 7 bases respectively, with 10 bases between them. The CDR3 runs to 11 residues. The V gene's germline CDR1 is DFQATT and CDR2 SNEGSKA (reference sequence). For the CDR3, the DNA is TGCAGTGCCCGGCTGGGGAATGAGCAGTTCTTC. It codes for CSARLGNEQFF.

The chain recombines TRBV7-8 with TRBJ1-1; D is unresolved. In germline, CDR1 is SGHVS, CDR2 FQNEAQ. This CDR3 spans 13 amino acids. Between the trimmed V and J ends, which lost 3 bases and 6 bases, there was a span of 11 bases. The DNA for the CDR3 is TGTGCCAGCAGCTTGCTAGGGATGCCTGAAGCTTTCTTT. The encoded protein is CASSLLGMPEAFF.

Here the CDR3 DNA reads TGTGCCAGCAGCCAAGATAAGAGTACCGAGCTGTTTTTT. Residues: CASSQDKSTELFF. V is TRBV3-1 and J is TRBJ2-2; D is unclear. V shed 0 bases and J shed 11 bases, with 10 bases lying between them. Germline V gives CDR1 LGHDT, CDR2 YNNKEL (reference sequence). CDR3 length equals 13 residues.

The J gene is TRBJ2-3, the V gene TRBV27, with 7 nucleotides matching TRBD1. The V gene end was trimmed by 0 bases and the J gene end by 2 bases; junction bases not matched to a gene: 8. The CDR3 has 17 amino acids. Per the germline V gene, CDR1 is MNHEY and CDR2 is SMNVEV (reference sequence). CDR3 sequence: CASSLSPHRGHTDTQYF. Here the CDR3 DNA reads TGTGCCAGCAGTTTATCCCCACACAGGGGACACACAGATACGCAGTATTTT.

This clonotype was detected a few times. CDR3 DNA: TGTGCCAGCAGCGCTAGCGGGTTGGTTCTGGAGCAGTTCTTC. As protein: CASSASGLVLEQFF. The V and J genes are TRBV7-9 and TRBJ2-1, with TRBD2 identical over 8 bases. CDR3 length: 14 residues. Germline V gene lookup returns CDR1 SEHNR and CDR2 FQNEAQ (reference sequence). The junction had 10 bases not matched to a gene; V was cut back by 5 bases and J by 10 bases.

J is TRBJ1-1 and V is TRBV11-2, with D tentatively TRBD1 (5 bases). This CDR3 spans 12 amino acids. V was cut by 2 bases and J by 6 bases, with 7 bases left in between. Germline V gives CDR1 SGHAT, CDR2 FQNNGV. The CDR3 DNA sequence: TGTGCCAGCAGCTTATGGGGGTCTGAAGCTTTCTTT. Translation gives CASSLWGSEAFF.

This sequence joins TRBV5-1 and TRBJ1-1; D remains unclear. Germline assignment: CDR1 SGHRS and CDR2 YFSETQ. V was pared by 0 bases and J by 11 bases, with 20 bases between. The CDR3 consists of 15 residues. Here the CDR3 DNA reads TGCGCCAGCAGCTTGGGCCCCTCGGTCCGAGGTGAGGCTTTCTTT. This codes for CASSLGPSVRGEAFF. The variable domain in full, with the rest retrieved from reference TRBV5-1 and TRBJ1-1, is KAGVTQTPRYLIKTRGQQVTLSCSPISGHRSVSWYQQTPGQGLQFLFEYFSETQRNKGNFPGRFSGRQFSNSRSEMNVSTLELGDSALYLCASSLGPSVRGEAFFGQGTRLTVV.

The J gene is TRBJ2-1, the V gene TRBV7-3; D remains ambiguous. The CDR3 loop spans 13 amino acids. The V end lost 3 bases, the J end lost 7 bases, and 10 bases lay between the germline ends. Per germline, CDR1 SGHTA and CDR2 FQGTGA. The CDR3, as DNA: TGTGCCAGCAGCTTTCAGACGGTAAATGAGCAGTTCTTC. Translation gives CASSFQTVNEQFF. Looking up the rest from reference TRBV7-3 and TRBJ2-1 gives the full variable domain: GAGVSQTPSNKVTEKGKYVELRCDPISGHTALYWYRQSLGQGPEFLIYFQGTGAADDSGLPNDRFFAVRPEGSVSTLKIQRTERGDSAVYLCASSFQTVNEQFFGPGTRLTVL.

This clonotype came up many times. The chain combines TRBV4-2 with TRBJ2-7; 8 bases align to TRBD1. The V segment lost 4 bases and the J segment 4 bases; nucleotides outside the gene matches: 9. From germline, CDR1 is LGHNA and CDR2 YNFKEQ. This CDR3 contains 15 residues. The CDR3 coding sequence is TGTGCCAGCAGCCCTCAGGGGGCAAAAGCTTACGAGCAGTACTTC. This encodes CASSPQGAKAYEQYF.

The chain recombines TRBV15 with TRBJ2-5; 8 nucleotides align to TRBD1. The germline CDR1 and CDR2 sequences are LNHNV and YYDKDF (reference sequence). The V and J ends lost 4 bases and 5 bases, in that order; junction bases with no gene match: 12. This CDR3 contains 16 residues. CDR3 amino acids: CATSNPDRGVGETQYF. In nucleotides, the CDR3 is TGTGCCACCAGCAACCCAGACAGGGGCGTTGGGGAGACCCAGTACTTC.

This clonotype was observed many times. The chain links TRBV5-1 to TRBJ1-3; D remains ambiguous. Deletions cut 4 bases from V and 2 bases from J, with 13 bases between. Germline values: CDR1 SGHRS, CDR2 YFSETQ. The CDR3 is 15 residues long. The chain's CDR3 is CASSAASSTGNTIYF. DNA for the CDR3: TGCGCCAGCAGCGCTGCGAGCTCCACTGGAAACACCATATATTTT.